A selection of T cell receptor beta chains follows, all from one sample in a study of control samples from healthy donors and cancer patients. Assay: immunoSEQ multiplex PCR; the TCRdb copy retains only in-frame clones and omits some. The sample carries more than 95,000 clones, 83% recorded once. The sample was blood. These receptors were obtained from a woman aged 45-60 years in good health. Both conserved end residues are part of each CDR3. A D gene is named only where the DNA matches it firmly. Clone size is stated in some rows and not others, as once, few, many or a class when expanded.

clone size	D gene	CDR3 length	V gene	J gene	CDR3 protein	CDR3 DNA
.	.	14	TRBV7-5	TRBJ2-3	CARSRGLELDTQYF	TGTGCCAGAAGCCGGGGACTCGAATTAGATACGCAGTATTTT
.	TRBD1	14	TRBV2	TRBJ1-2	CASSQDRAVHGYTF	TGTGCCAGCAGTCAGGACAGGGCAGTGCATGGCTACACCTTC
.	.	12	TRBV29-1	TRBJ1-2	CSVGKLEGGYTF	TGCAGCGTTGGGAAGTTGGAGGGTGGCTACACCTTC
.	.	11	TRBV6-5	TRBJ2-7	CASRDVYEQYF	TGTGCCAGCAGGGACGTGTACGAGCAGTACTTC
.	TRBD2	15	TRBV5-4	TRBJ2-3	CASSLDRGGADTQYF	TGTGCCAGCAGCTTGGATCGGGGGGGAGCAGATACGCAGTATTTT
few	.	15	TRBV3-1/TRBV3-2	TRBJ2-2	CASSHRDIRTGELFF	TGTGCCAGCAGCCATCGGGACATCCGAACCGGGGAGCTGTTTTTT
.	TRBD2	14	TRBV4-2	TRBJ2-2	CASNLAGATGELFF	TGTGCCAGCAACCTAGCGGGAGCGACCGGGGAGCTGTTTTTT
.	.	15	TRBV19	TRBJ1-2	CASSSRKGGDYGYTF	TGTGCCAGTAGTAGCCGGAAGGGTGGGGACTATGGCTACACCTTC
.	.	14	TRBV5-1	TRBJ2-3	CASRRSLGTDTQYF	TGCGCCAGCAGACGGAGCCTAGGCACAGATACGCAGTATTTT
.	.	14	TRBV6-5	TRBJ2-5	CASSYGRGGETQYF	TGTGCCAGCAGTTACGGCAGGGGGGGAGAGACCCAGTACTTC
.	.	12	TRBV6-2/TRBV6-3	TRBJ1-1	CASSYPEWEAFF	TGTGCCAGCAGTTACCCCGAATGGGAAGCTTTCTTT